These 5 T cell receptor beta chains share one sample of origin, sequenced in a study of Ad26.COV2.S vaccination and SARS-CoV-2 variants. Data came from immunoSEQ multiplex PCR; TCRdb stores just in-frame clones and leaves some out. The sample contains a few hundred thousand clones, approximately 90% of which appear only once. Indicated treatment: around 19 received Ad26.COV2.S at low or high dose, single or two shots; roughly five received placebo; per-sample allocation not given. Each sample was drawn 63 days after the first injection (of vaccine or placebo). Sequencing used peripheral blood, obtained in a trial of Ad26.COV2.S vaccine versus placebo. The receptors derive from a person aged 18 to 65 who received the Ad26.COV2.S COVID-19 vaccine or a placebo.

The chain is built from TRBV7-2 and TRBJ2-2, with 9 nucleotides matching TRBD2. CDR3 length: 15 amino acids. V was pared by 3 bases and J by 7 bases, with 6 bases of the junction left unmatched. Looked up from germline, CDR1 is SGHTA and CDR2 is FQGNSA. This chain's CDR3 is CASSLSGGRNGELFF. The DNA of the CDR3 is TGTGCCAGCAGCTTGAGCGGGGGGAGGAACGGGGAGCTGTTTTTT.

The chain is built from TRBV9 and TRBJ1-4; perhaps TRBD1 as D (5 bases). This CDR3 comprises 16 residues. Germline-derived CDR1 and CDR2 are SGDLS and YYNGEE. V was cut by 0 bases and J by 7 bases, with 16 bases left in between. The CDR3 region has the DNA TGTGCCAGCAGCGTAGGGGACGGAGGGTTGGTTGAAAAACTGTTTTTT. As protein: CASSVGDGGLVEKLFF.

The chain joins TRBV7-8 to TRBJ2-6; no firm D call. CDR1 and CDR2 (germline): SGHVS, FQNEAQ. CDR3 length equals 16 residues. V was trimmed by 0 bases and J by 3 bases, leaving 9 bases between them. CDR3 protein: CASSLASVGGANVLTF. The CDR3, as DNA: TGTGCCAGCAGCTTAGCGTCGGTAGGTGGGGCCAACGTCCTGACTTTC.

CDR3 protein: CASSPSGRGGGAQHF. CDR3 sequence (DNA): TGTGCCAGCAGCCCCTCCGGCAGGGGTGGGGGGGCCCAGCATTTT. The chain recombines TRBV7-9 with TRBJ1-5; tentatively, D is TRBD1 (6 bases). The CDR3 totals 15 residues. Deletions cut 5 bases from V and 11 bases from J, with 22 bases between. Germline lookup yields CDR1 SEHNR and CDR2 FQNEAQ (reference sequence).

V gene TRBV7-8 combines with J gene TRBJ2-3, with D unresolved. Germline V gives CDR1 SGHVS, CDR2 FQNEAQ. The CDR3 extends over 15 amino acids. The V and J ends lost 6 bases and 2 bases respectively, with 15 bases between them. In DNA, the CDR3 is TGTGCCAGCAGTTTTCATTCCATCCCCACAGATACGCAGTATTTT. It is translated as CASSFHSIPTDTQYF.